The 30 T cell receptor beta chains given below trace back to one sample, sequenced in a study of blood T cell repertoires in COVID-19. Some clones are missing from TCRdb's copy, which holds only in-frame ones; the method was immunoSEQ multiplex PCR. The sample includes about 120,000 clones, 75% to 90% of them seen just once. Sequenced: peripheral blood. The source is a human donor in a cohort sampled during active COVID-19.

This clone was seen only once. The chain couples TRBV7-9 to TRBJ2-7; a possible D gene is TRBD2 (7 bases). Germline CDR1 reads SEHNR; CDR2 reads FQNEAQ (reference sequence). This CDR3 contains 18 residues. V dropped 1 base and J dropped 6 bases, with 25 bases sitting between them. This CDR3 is CASSLGPRGGGERGEQYF. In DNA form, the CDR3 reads TGTGCCAGCAGCTTAGGCCCCCGTGGCGGGGGCGAAAGGGGCGAGCAGTACTTC.

The CDR3 bases are TGTGCCAGCAGTGAATTAGATAAGGGGGCTAATGAAAAACTGTTTTTT. This codes for CASSELDKGANEKLFF. The gene calls are TRBV6-1 and TRBJ1-4; perhaps TRBD1 as D (6 bases). The CDR3 is made up of 16 amino acids. The germline V and J ends were trimmed by 2 bases and 3 bases, with 13 bases remaining between them. Germline V lookup: CDR1 MNHNS, CDR2 SASEGT.

CDR3 nucleotides: TGTGCCAGCAGCTTTTTTCTAGGGGGTGGGGTGGATACGCAGTATTTT. It specifies CASSFFLGGGVDTQYF. V usage is TRBV11-2 and J usage is TRBJ2-3, with D maybe TRBD1 (6 bases). Germline lookup yields CDR1 SGHAT and CDR2 FQNNGV. CDR3 length: 16 residues. V gave up 3 bases and J gave up 6 bases, with 19 bases separating them. Looking up the rest from reference TRBV11-2 and TRBJ2-3 gives the full variable domain: EAGVAQSPRYKIIEKRQSVAFWCNPISGHATLYWYQQILGQGPKLLIQFQNNGVVDDSQLPKDRFSAERLKGVDSTLKIQPAKLEDSAVYLCASSFFLGGGVDTQYFGPGTRLTVL.

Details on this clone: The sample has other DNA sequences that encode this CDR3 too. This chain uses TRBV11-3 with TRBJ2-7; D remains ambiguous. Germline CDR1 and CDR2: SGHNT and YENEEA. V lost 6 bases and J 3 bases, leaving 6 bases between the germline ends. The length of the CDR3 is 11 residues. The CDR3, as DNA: TGTGCCAGCAGTTCACTCTACGAGCAGTACTTC. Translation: CASSSLYEQYF.

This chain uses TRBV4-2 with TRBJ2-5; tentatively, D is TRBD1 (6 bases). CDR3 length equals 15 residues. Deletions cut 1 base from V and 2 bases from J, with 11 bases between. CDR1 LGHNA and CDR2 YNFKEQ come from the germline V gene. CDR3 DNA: TGTGCCAGCAGCCAAGGAGGGACACAACAAGAGACCCAGTACTTC. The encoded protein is CASSQGGTQQETQYF.

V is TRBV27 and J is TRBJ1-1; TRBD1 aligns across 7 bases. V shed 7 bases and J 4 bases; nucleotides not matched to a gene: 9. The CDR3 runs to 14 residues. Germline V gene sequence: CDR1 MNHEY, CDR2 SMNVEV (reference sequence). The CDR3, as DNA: TGTGCCAGCACCCAGACAGGGAAGGTCACTGAAGCTTTCTTT. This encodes CASTQTGKVTEAFF.

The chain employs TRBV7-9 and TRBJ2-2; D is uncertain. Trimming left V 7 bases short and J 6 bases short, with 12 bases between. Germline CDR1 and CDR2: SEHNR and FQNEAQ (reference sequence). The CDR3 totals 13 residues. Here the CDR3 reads CASNEVSAGELFF. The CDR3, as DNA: TGTGCCAGCAACGAGGTATCGGCCGGGGAGCTGTTTTTT.

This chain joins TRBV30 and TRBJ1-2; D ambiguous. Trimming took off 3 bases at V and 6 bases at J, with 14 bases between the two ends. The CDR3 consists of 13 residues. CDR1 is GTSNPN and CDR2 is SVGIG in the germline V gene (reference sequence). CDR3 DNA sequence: TGTGCCTGGAGCTATCGGGGAATAGATGGCTACACCTTC. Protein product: CAWSYRGIDGYTF.

The CDR3 region has the DNA TGTGCCACCCACTTAGCGGGGGAGGGGAATGAGCAGTTCTTC. Its protein product is CATHLAGEGNEQFF. This chain links TRBV6-5 with TRBJ2-1; 9 positions agree with TRBD2. The CDR3 loop spans 14 amino acids. V shed 10 bases and J 7 bases; nucleotides not matched to a gene: 11. Germline V gives CDR1 MNHEY, CDR2 SVGAGI.

Here the CDR3 reads CASRKTGGRSGANVLTF. CDR3 coding DNA: TGTGCCAGCAGAAAGACAGGGGGACGCTCTGGGGCCAACGTCCTGACTTTC. The chain combines TRBV7-8 with TRBJ2-6; 9 nucleotides agree with TRBD1. CDR1 and CDR2 from the germline V gene are SGHVS and FQNEAQ. The CDR3 is made up of 17 amino acids. After removal of 6 bases from V and 0 bases from J, the junction contained 6 bases not matched to a gene.

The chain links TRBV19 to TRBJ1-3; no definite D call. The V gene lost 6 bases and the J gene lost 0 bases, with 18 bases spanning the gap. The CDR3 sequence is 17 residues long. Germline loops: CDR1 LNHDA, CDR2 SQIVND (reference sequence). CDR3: CASSPRGDLFSGNTIYF. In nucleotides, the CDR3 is TGTGCCAGTAGCCCGAGAGGAGACCTGTTCTCTGGAAACACCATATATTTT. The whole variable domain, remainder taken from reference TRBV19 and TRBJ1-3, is DGGITQSPKYLFRKEGQNVTLSCEQNLNHDAMYWYRQDPGQGLRLIYYSQIVNDFQKGDIAEGYSVSREKKESFPLTVTSAQKNPTAFYLCASSPRGDLFSGNTIYFGEGSWLTVV.

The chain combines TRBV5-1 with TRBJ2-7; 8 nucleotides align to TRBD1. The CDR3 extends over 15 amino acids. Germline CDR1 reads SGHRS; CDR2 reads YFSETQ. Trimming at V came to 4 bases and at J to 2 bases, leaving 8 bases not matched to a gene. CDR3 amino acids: CASSPTGTGPYEQYF. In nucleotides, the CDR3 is TGCGCCAGCAGCCCAACCGGGACAGGCCCCTACGAGCAGTACTTC.

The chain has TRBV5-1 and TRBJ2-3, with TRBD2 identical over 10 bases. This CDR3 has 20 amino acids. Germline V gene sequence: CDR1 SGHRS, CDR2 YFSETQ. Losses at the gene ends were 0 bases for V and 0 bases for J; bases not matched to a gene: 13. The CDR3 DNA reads TGCGCCAGCAGCTTGGCCCAGCGGGAGGGCCGCTACACTAGCACAGATACGCAGTATTTT. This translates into CASSLAQREGRYTSTDTQYF.

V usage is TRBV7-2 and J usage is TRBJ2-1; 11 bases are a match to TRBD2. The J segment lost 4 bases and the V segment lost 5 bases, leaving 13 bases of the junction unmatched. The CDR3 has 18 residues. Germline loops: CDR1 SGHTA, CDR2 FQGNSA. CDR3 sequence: CASSQTLAGGPLYNEQFF. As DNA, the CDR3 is TGTGCCAGCAGCCAAACTCTAGCGGGGGGCCCCTTATACAATGAGCAGTTCTTC.

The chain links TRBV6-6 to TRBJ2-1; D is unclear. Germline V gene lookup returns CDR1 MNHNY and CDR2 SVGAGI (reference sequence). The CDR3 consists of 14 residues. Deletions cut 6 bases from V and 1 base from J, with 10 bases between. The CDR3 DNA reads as TGTGCCAGCAGCCCCAGGATTTCCTACAATGAGCAGTTCTTC. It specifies CASSPRISYNEQFF.

CDR3 protein: CASSRRGPEGNTEAFF. CDR3 DNA sequence: TGTGCCAGCTCACGACGGGGACCGGAGGGGAACACTGAAGCTTTCTTT. J is TRBJ1-1 and V is TRBV18; a weak D match, TRBD1 (5 bases). Germline lookup yields CDR1 KGHSH and CDR2 LQKENI. The CDR3 length is 16 residues. Trimming left V 4 bases short and J 1 base short, with 16 bases between.

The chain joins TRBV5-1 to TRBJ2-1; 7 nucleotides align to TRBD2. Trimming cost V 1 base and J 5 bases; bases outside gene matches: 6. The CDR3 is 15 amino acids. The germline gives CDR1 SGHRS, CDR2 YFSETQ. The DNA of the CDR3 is TGCGCCAGCAGCTTGAGGGTAGCGGGCGACAATGAGCAGTTCTTC. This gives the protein CASSLRVAGDNEQFF.

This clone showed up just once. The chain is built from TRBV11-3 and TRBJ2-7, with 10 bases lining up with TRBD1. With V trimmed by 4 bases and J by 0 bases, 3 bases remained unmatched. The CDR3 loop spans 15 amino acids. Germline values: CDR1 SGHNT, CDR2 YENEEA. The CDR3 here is CASSSGQGGSYEQYF. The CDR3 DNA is TGTGCCAGCAGCTCAGGACAGGGGGGCTCCTACGAGCAGTACTTC.

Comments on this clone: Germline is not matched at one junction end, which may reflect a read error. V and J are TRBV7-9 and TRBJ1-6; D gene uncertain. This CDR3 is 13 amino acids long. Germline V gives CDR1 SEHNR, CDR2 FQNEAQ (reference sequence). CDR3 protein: CASSPSGLAAAFF. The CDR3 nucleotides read TGTGCCAGCAGCCCAAGTGGACTTGCCGCTGCGTTCTTT.

CDR3 in amino acids: CASSPGQNSNQPQHF. The CDR3 DNA reads as TGCGCCAGCAGCCCAGGACAGAATAGCAATCAGCCCCAGCATTTT. This sequence joins TRBV5-1 and TRBJ1-5; D is possibly TRBD1 (6 bases). The CDR3 runs 15 residues. The germline gives CDR1 SGHRS, CDR2 YFSETQ. Trimming took 4 bases from V and 0 from J, leaving 11 bases between them.

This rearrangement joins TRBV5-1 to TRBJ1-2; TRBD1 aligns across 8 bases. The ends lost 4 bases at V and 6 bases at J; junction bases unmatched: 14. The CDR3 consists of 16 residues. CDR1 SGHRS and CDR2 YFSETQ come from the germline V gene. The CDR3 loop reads CASSPLNRTGTDGYTF. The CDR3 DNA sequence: TGCGCCAGCAGCCCCCTAAACCGGACAGGGACCGATGGCTACACCTTC.

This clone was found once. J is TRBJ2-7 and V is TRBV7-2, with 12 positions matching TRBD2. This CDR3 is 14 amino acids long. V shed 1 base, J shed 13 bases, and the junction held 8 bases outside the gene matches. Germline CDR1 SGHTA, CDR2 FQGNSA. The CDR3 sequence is CASSLDWGTSGQYF. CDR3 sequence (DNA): TGTGCCAGCAGCTTAGATTGGGGGACTAGCGGGCAATACTTC.

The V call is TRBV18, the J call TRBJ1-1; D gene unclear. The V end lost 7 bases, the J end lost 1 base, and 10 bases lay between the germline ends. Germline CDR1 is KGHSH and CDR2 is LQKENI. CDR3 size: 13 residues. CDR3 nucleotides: TGTGCCAGCTTACTAGGTCCGAACACTGAAGCTTTCTTT. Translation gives CASLLGPNTEAFF.

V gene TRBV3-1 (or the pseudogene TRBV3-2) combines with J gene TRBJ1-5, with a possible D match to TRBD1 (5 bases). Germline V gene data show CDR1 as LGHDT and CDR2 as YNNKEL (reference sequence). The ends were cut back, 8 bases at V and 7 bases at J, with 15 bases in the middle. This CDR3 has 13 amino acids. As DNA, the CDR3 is TGTGCCAGCCTCGGACACCGGGGGCAGCCCCAGCATTTT. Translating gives CASLGHRGQPQHF.

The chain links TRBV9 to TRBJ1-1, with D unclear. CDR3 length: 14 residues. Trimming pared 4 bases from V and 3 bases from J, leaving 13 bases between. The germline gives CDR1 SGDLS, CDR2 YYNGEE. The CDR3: CASSLELRDTEAFF. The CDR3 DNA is TGTGCCAGCAGCCTAGAGTTGAGGGACACTGAAGCTTTCTTT.

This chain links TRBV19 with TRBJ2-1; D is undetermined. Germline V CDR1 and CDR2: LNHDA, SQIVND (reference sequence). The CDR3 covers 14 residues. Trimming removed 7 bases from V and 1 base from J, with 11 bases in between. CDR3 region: CASTPSSSYNEQFF. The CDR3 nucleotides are TGTGCCAGTACCCCTTCCTCTTCCTACAATGAGCAGTTCTTC.

As DNA, the CDR3 is TGTGCCAGCAGCAAGTTCGGGGTGGAGGCTTTCTTT. It is translated as CASSKFGVEAFF. The chain joins TRBV7-2 to TRBJ1-1; D is uncertain. The CDR3 runs to 12 residues. CDR1 is SGHTA, CDR2 FQGNSA, per germline. V gave up 5 bases and J gave up 11 bases, with 15 bases separating them.

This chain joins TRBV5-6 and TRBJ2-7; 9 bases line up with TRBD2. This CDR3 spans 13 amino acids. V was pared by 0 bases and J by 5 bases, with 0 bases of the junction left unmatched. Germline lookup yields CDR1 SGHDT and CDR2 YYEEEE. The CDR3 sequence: CASSLGLADEQYF. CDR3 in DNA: TGTGCCAGCAGCTTGGGACTAGCGGACGAGCAGTACTTC.

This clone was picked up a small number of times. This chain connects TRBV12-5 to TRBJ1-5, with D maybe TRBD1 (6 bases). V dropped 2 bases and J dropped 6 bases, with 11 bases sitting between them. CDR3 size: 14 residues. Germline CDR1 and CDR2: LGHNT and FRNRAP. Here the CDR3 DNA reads TGTGCTAGTGGTTTGTCAGGGGCTAGTCAGCCCCAGCATTTT. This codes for CASGLSGASQPQHF.

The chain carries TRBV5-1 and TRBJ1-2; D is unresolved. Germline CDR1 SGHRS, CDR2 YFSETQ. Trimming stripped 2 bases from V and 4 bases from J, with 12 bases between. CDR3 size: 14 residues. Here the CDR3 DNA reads TGCGCCAGCAGCTTTAGCGGGGAGACCTATGGCTACACCTTC. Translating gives CASSFSGETYGYTF.